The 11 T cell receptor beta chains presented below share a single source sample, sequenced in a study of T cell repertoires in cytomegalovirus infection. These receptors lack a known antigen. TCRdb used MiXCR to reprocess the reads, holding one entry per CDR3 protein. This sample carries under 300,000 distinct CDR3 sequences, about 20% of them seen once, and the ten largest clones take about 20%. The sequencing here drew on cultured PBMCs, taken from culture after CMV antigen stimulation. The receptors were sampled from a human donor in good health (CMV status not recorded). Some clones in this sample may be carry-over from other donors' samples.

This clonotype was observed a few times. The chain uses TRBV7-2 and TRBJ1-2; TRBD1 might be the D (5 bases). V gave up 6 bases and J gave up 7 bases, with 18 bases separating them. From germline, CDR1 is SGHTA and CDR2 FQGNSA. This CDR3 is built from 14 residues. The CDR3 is CASSKRQGETGYTF. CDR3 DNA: TGTGCCAGCAGTAAGAGGCAGGGTGAGACTGGCTACACCTTC.

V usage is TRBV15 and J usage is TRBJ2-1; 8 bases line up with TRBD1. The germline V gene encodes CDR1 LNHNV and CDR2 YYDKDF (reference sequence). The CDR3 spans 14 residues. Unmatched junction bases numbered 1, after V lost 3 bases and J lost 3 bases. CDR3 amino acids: CATSRGQDYNEQFF. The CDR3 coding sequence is TGTGCCACCAGCAGGGGACAGGACTACAATGAGCAGTTCTTC.

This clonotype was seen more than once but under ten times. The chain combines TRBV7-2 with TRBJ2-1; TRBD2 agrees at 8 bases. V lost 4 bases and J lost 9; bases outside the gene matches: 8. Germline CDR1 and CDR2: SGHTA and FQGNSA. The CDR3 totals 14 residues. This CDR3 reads CASSSGTRGSEQFF. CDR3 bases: TGTGCCAGCAGCTCCGGGACTAGAGGAAGTGAGCAGTTCTTC.

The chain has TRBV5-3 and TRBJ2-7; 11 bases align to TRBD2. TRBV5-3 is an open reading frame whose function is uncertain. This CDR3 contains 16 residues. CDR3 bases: TGTGCCAGCAGCTGGGGAGCTAGCGGGAGGAGGTACGAGCAGTACGTC. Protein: CASSWGASGRRYEQYV.

The CDR3: CASSQEASMQYF. For the CDR3, the DNA is TGCGCCAGCAGCCAAGAGGCAAGTATGCAGTATTTT. The rearrangement links TRBV4-1 to TRBJ2-3; D gene ambiguous. Germline lookup yields CDR1 MGHRA and CDR2 YSYEKL. V was shortened by 0 bases and J by 11 bases, with 9 bases between the two germline ends. The CDR3 length is 12 residues.

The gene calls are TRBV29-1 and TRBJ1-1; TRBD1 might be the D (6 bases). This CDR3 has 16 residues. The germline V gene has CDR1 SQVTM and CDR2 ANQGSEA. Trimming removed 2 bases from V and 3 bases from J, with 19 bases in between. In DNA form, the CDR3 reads TGCAGCGTTGAACACTTGGGGGGCGCGATGTACACTGAAGCTTTCTTT. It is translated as CSVEHLGGAMYTEAFF.

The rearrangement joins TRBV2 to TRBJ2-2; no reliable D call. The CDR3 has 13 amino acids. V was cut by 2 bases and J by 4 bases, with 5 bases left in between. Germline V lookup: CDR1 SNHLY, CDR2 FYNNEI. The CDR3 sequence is CASSEWGTGELFF. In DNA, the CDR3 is TGTGCCAGCAGTGAATGGGGCACCGGGGAGCTGTTTTTT.

The CDR3 DNA sequence: TGTGCCAGCAGAGATGGCCCGACAGGGGAAGGGGGTAGGCCCCAGCATTTT. This encodes CASRDGPTGEGGRPQHF. V gene TRBV28 combines with J gene TRBJ1-5; the match to TRBD1 covers 8 bases. The CDR3 extends over 17 amino acids. Germline V lookup: CDR1 MDHEN, CDR2 SYDVKM. J was trimmed by 9 bases and V by 6 bases; bases with no gene match: 19.

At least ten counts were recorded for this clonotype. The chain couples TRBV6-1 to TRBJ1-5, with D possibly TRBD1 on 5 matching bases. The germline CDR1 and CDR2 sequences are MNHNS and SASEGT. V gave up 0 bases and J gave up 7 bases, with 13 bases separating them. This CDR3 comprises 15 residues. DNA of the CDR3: TGTGCCAGCAGTGAAGCGCCAGGGAATGGACAGCCCCAGCATTTT. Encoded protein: CASSEAPGNGQPQHF.

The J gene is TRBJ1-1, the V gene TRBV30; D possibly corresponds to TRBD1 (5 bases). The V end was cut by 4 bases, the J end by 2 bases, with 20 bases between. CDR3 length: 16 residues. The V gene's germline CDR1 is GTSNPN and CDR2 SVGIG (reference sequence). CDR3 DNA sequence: TGTGCCTGGAATCGGTGGGGGACCCACGGAAACACTGAAGCTTTCTTT. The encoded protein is CAWNRWGTHGNTEAFF.

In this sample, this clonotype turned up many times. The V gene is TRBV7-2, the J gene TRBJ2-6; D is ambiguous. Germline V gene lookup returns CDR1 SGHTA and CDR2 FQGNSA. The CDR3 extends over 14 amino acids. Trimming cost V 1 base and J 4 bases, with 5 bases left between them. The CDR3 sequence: CASSLGPGANVLTF. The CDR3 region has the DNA TGTGCCAGCAGCTTAGGGCCCGGGGCCAACGTCCTGACTTTC.